This T cell receptor beta chain was recovered during a study of tumour-infiltrating T cells in Burkitt lymphoma. The wider study: Productive clonality predicted overall and progression-free survival.

Between the trimmed V and J ends, which lost 5 bases and 4 bases, there was a span of 11 bases. This CDR3 spans 13 amino acids. Germline-derived CDR1 and CDR2 are SGHVS and FNYEAQ. Assay used: immunoSEQ multiplex PCR; TCRdb lists only in-frame clones, some missing. The data show roughly 15,000 clones, around 75% seen once. Source material: tumor tissue. This TCR was sampled from a human donor with diffuse large B-cell lymphoma. V is TRBV7-6 and J is TRBJ1-1, with D possibly TRBD1 on 5 matching bases. The CDR3 DNA sequence: TGTGCCAGCAGCCCACGGGGGGGCACTGAAGCTTTCTTT. This encodes CASSPRGGTEAFF.